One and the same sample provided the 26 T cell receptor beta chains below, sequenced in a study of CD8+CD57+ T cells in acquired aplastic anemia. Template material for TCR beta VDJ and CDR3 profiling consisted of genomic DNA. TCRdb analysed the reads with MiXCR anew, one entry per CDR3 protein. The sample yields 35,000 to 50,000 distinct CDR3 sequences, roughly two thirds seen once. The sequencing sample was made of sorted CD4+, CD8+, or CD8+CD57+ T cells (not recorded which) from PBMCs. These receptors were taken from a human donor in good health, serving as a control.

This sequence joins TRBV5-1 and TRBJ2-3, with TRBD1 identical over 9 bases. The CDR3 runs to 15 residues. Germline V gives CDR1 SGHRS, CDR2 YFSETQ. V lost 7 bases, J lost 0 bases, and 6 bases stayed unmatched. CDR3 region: CASGRQGVSTDTQYF. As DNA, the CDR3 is TGCGCCAGCGGCAGACAGGGGGTAAGCACAGATACGCAGTATTTT.

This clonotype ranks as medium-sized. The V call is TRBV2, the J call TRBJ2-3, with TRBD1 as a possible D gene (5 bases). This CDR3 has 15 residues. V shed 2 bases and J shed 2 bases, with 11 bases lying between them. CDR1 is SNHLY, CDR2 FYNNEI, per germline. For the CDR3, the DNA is TGTGCCAGCAGTGAAAGGGGTAAAGTCACAGATACGCAGTATTTT. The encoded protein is CASSERGKVTDTQYF.

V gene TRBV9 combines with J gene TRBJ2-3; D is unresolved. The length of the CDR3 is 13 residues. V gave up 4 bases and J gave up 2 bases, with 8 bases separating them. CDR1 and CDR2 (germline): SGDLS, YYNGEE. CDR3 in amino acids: CASSRVATDTQYF. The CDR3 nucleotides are TGTGCCAGCAGCAGAGTGGCCACAGATACGCAGTATTTT.

CDR3: CASSDDQNYGYTF. The CDR3 DNA is TGTGCCAGCAGTGACGACCAGAACTATGGCTACACCTTC. This rearrangement joins TRBV2 to TRBJ1-2; D remains ambiguous. The CDR3 loop spans 13 amino acids. V was cut by 3 bases and J by 2 bases, with 7 bases left in between. Germline assignment: CDR1 SNHLY and CDR2 FYNNEI.

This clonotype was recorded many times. The CDR3 coding sequence is TGTGCCAGCAGTTACTTGGCAGCGGGACAGGGTCTTTATGGCTACACCTTC. Its translation is CASSYLAAGQGLYGYTF. This rearrangement joins TRBV6-5 to TRBJ1-2, with 9 bases aligning to TRBD1. With 1 base clipped from V and 5 bases from J, the junction kept 11 bases outside the gene matches. This CDR3 comprises 17 residues. Germline loops: CDR1 MNHEY, CDR2 SVGAGI.

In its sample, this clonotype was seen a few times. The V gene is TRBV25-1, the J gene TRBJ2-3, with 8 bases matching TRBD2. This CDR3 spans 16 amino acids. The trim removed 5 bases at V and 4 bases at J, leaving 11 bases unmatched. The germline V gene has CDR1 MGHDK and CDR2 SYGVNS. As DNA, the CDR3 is TGTGCCAGCAGTAATTCGGCTGGGCGGGAGGCAGATACGCAGTATTTT. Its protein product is CASSNSAGREADTQYF.

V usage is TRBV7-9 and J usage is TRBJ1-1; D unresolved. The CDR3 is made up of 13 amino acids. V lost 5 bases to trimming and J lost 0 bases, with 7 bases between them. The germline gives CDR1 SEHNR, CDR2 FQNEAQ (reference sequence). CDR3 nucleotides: TGTGCCAGCAGCCGACCAATGAACACTGAAGCTTTCTTT. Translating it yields CASSRPMNTEAFF.

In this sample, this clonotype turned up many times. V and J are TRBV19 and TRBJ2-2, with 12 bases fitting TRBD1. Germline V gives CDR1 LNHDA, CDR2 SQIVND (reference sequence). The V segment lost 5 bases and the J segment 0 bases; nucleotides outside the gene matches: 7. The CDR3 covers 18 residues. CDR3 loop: CASSRGQGATTNTGELFF. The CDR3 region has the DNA TGTGCCAGTAGTCGGGGACAGGGGGCTACAACGAACACCGGGGAGCTGTTTTTT.

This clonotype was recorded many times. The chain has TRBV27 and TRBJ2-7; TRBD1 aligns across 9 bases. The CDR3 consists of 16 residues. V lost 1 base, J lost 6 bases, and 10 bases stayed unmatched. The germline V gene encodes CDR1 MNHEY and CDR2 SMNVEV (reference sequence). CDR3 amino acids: CASSLYSGTGLGEQYF. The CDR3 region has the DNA TGTGCCAGCAGTTTATATTCCGGGACAGGGCTGGGCGAGCAGTACTTC.

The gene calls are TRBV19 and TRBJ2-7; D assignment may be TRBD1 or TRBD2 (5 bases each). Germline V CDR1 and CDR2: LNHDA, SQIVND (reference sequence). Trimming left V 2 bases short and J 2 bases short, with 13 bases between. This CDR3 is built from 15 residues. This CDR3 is CASSINRDRTYEQYF. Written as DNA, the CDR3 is TGTGCCAGTAGTATAAACCGGGACCGAACCTACGAGCAGTACTTC. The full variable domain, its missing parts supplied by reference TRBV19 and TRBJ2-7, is DGGITQSPKYLFRKEGQNVTLSCEQNLNHDAMYWYRQDPGQGLRLIYYSQIVNDFQKGDIAEGYSVSREKKESFPLTVTSAQKNPTAFYLCASSINRDRTYEQYFGPGTRLTVT.

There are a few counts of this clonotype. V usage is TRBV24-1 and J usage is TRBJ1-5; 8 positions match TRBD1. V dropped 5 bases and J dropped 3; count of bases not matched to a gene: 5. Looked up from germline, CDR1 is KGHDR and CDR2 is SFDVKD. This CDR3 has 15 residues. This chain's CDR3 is CATSGDRYHNQPQHF. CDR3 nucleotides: TGTGCCACCAGTGGGGACAGGTATCACAATCAGCCCCAGCATTTT.

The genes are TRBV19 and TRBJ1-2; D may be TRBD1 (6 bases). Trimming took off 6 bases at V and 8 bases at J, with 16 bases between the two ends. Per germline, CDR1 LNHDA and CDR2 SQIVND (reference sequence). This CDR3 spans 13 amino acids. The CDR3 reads CASSPLQGGGYTF. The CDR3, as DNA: TGTGCCAGTAGCCCTCTACAGGGCGGAGGCTACACCTTC.

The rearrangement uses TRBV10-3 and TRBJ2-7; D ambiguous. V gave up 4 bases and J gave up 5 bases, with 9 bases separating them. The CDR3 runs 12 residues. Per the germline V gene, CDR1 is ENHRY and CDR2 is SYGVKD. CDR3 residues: CAISVRADEQYF. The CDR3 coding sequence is TGTGCCATCAGTGTCCGGGCTGACGAGCAGTACTTC.

CDR3 loop: CASSLPTVGSPLHF. In DNA, the CDR3 is TGTGCCAGCAGCTTACCGACAGTGGGATCACCCCTCCACTTT. J is TRBJ1-6 and V is TRBV7-2; D possibly corresponds to TRBD1 (5 bases). This CDR3 has 14 amino acids. V shed 2 bases and J shed 10 bases, with 12 bases lying between them. CDR1 SGHTA and CDR2 FQGNSA come from the germline V gene.

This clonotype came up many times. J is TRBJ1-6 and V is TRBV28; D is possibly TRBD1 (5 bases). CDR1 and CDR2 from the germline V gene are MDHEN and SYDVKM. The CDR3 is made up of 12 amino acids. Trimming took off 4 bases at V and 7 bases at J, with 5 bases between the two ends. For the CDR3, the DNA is TGTGCCAGCAGTTGGGGGAATTCACCCCTCCACTTT. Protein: CASSWGNSPLHF.

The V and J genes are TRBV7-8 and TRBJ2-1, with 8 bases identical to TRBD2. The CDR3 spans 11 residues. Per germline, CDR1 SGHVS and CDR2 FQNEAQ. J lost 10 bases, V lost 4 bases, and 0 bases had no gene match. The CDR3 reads CASSWTSEQFF. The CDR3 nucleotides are TGTGCCAGCAGCTGGACTAGCGAGCAGTTCTTC.

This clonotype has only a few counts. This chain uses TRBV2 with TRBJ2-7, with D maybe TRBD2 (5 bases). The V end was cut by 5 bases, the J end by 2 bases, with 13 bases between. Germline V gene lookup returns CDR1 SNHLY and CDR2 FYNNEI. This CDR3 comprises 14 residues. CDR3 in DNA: TGTGCCAGCAGTCAGGAGGCCGTTACCTACGAGCAGTACTTC. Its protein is CASSQEAVTYEQYF.

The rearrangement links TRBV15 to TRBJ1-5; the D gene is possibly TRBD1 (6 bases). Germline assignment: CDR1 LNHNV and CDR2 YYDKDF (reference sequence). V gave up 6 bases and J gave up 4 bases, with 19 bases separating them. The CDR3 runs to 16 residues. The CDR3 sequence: CATRQRGGVWNQPQHF. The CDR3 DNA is TGTGCCACCAGACAGAGAGGGGGAGTTTGGAATCAGCCCCAGCATTTT.

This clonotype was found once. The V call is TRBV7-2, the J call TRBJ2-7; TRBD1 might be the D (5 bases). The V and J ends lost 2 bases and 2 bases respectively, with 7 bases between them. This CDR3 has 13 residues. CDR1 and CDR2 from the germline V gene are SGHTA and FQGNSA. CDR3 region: CASSLSGPYEQYF. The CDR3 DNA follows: TGTGCCAGCAGCTTATCAGGGCCCTACGAGCAGTACTTC.

The CDR3 sequence is CASSISRSSYNEQFF. DNA for the CDR3: TGTGCCAGTAGTATCTCGCGTAGCTCCTACAATGAGCAGTTCTTC. The gene calls are TRBV19 and TRBJ2-1; no clear D. This CDR3 is 15 amino acids long. Germline values: CDR1 LNHDA, CDR2 SQIVND (reference sequence). Between the trimmed V and J ends, which lost 3 bases and 0 bases, there was a span of 9 bases.

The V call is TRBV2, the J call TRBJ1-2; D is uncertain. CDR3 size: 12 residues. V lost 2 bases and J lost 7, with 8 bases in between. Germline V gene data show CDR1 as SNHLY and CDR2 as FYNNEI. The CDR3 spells CASSERMAGYTF. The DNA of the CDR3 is TGTGCCAGCAGTGAACGAATGGCTGGCTACACCTTC.

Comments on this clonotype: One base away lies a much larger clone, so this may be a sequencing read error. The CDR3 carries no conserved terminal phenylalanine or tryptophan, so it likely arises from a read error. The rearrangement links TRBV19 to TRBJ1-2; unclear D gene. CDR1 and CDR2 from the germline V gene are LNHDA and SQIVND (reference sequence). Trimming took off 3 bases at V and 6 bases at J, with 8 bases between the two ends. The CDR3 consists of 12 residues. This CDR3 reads CASSMILHGYTS. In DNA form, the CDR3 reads TGTGCCAGTAGTATGATACTCCATGGCTACACCTCC.

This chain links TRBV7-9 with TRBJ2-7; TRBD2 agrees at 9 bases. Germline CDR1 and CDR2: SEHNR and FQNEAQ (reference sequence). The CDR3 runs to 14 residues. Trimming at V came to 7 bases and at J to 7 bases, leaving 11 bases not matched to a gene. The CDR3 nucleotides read TGTGCCAGCAACCGGGGGGCTAGCGGGGAAGAGCAGTACTTC. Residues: CASNRGASGEEQYF.

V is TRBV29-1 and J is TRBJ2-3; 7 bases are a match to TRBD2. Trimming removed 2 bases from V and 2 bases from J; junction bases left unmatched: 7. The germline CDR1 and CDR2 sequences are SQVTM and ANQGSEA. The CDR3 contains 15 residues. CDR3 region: CSVELAVRYTDTQYF. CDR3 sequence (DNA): TGCAGCGTTGAACTAGCGGTTAGATACACAGATACGCAGTATTTT.

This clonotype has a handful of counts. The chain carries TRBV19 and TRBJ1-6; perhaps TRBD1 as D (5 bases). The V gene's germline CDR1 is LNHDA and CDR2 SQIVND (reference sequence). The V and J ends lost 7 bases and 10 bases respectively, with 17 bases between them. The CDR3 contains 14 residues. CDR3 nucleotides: TGTGCCAGTAATCACCTGACAGCCATCTCACCCCTCCACTTT. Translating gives CASNHLTAISPLHF. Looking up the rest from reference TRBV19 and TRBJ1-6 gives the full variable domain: DGGITQSPKYLFRKEGQNVTLSCEQNLNHDAMYWYRQDPGQGLRLIYYSQIVNDFQKGDIAEGYSVSREKKESFPLTVTSAQKNPTAFYLCASNHLTAISPLHFGNGTRLTVT.

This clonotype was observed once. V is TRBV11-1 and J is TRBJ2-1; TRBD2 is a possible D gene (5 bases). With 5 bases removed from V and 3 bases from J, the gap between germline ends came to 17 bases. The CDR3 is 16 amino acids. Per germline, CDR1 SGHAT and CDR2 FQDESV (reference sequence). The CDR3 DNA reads TGTGCCAGCAGCCCCCGGACTCTCCTAGACTACAATGAGCAGTTCTTC. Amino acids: CASSPRTLLDYNEQFF.